The clone carrying this T cell receptor beta chain was detected ten times or more. Its antigen remains unknown. This specimen belongs to a study of early T cells in non-severe SARS-CoV-2 infection. The CDR3 length is 15 residues. Germline V lookup: CDR1 SGHTA, CDR2 FQGNSA. V was pared by 5 bases and J by 3 bases, with 16 bases between. The TCR library protocol was used to attach unique molecular identifiers. These identifiers were attached to individual cDNA molecules. TCRdb processed the 5' RACE reads anew with MiXCR; each CDR3 protein has one entry. This table has about 70,000 distinct CDR3 sequences, about 4.6% appearing once. Overall study results and limits: A preference for anti-spike CD8 responses marked VDJdb matching, which missed private and CD4 specificities.

Sample: whole blood, taken at baseline. The TCR was taken from an adult who was a healthcare worker with PCR-confirmed SARS-CoV-2 infection or an uninfected control (not recorded which). The donor label of this sample is uncertain. This chain connects TRBV7-2 to TRBJ2-5; tentative D call: TRBD1 (6 bases). In DNA, the CDR3 is TGTGCCAGCAGCCTAAACCCACAGGGAAAAGAGACCCAGTACTTC. It translates to CASSLNPQGKETQYF.